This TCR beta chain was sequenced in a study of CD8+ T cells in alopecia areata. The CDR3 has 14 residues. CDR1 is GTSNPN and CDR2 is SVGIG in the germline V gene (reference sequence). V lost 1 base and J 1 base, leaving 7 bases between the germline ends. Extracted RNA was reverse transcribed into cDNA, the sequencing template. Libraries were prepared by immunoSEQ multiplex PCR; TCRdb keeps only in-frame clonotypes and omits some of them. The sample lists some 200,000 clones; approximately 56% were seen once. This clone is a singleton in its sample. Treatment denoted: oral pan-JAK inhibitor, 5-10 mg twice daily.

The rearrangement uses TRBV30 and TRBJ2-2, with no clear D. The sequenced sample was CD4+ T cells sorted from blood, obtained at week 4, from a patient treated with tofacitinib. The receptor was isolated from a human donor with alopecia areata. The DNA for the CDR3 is TGTGCCTGGAGTGGACTCTTGAACACCGGGGAGCTGTTTTTT. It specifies CAWSGLLNTGELFF.